The table lists the clone carrying this T cell receptor beta chain with many counts. What it binds is unknown. V was trimmed by 0 bases and J by 0 bases, leaving 15 bases between them. Germline CDR1 LGHNA, CDR2 YSLEER. The CDR3 covers 17 residues. The data belong to a study of T-cell reconstitution after alpha-beta-depleted transplantation in children. Findings and caveats of the study: In patients about two months after transplant, alpha-beta T cells reportedly arose from several hundred expanded graft clones. In some patients, recipient T cells and intrathymic progenitors surviving conditioning explained high day-60 diversity. One year after transplant, T-cell counts and diversity came mostly from newly produced T cells.

Unique molecular identifiers were built into the TCRbeta library. In TCRdb, the PCR reads were re-called with MiXCR into one record per CDR3 protein. Of around 270,000 distinct CDR3 sequences in the sample, roughly 9.1% were seen once. The sequence was obtained from a boy less than two years old with acute myeloid leukemia, due to receive a stem cell transplant. The chain is built from TRBV4-3 and TRBJ2-7; TRBD1 or TRBD2 may be the D gene (5 bases each). Material: PBMCs, obtained before TCRalphabeta/CD19-depleted stem cell transplant. The CDR3 DNA sequence: TGCGCCAGCAGCCAAGATCAGGGAAAGCGGCTCTCCTACGAGCAGTACTTC. Translating gives CASSQDQGKRLSYEQYF.